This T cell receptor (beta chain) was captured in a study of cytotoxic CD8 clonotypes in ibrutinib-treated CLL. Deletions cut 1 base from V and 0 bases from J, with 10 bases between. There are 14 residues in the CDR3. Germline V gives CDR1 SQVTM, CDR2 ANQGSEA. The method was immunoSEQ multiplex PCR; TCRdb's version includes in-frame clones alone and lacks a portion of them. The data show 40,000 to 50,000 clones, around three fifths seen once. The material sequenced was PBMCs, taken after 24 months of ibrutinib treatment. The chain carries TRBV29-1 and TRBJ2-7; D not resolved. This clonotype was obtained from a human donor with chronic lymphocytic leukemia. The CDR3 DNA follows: TGCAGCGTTGAAGGGGCAGCGAGCTCCTACGAGCAGTACTTC. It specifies CSVEGAASSYEQYF.